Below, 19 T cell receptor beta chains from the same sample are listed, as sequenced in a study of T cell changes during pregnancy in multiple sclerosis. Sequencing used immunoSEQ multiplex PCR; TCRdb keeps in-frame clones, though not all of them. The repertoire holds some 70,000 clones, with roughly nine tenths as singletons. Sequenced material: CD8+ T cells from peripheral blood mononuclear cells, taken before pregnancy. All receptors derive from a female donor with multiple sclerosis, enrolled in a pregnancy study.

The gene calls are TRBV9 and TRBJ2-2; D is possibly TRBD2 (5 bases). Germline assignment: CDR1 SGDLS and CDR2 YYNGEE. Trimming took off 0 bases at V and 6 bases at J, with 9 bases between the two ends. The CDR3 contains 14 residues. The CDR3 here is CASSVAGIAGELFF. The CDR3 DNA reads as TGTGCCAGCAGCGTAGCGGGGATTGCCGGGGAGCTGTTTTTT.

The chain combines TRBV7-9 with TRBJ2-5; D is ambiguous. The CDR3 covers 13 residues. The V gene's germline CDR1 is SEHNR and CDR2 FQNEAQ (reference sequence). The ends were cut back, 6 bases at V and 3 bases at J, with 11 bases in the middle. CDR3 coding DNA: TGTGCCAGCAGTAATGAGGCCAAAGAGACCCAGTACTTC. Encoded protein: CASSNEAKETQYF.

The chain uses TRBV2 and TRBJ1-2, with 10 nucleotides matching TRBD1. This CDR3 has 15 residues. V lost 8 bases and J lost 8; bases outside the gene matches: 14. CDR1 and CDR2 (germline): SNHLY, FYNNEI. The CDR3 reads CASGELTGGDGGYTF. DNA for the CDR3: TGTGCCAGCGGGGAGTTGACAGGGGGCGACGGCGGCTACACCTTC.

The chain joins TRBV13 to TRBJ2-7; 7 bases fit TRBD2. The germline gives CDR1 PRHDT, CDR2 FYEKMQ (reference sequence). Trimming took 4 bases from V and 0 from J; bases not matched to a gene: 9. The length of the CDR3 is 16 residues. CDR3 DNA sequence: TGTGCCAGCAGCTCTCAGAAGCGGGGACGCTCCTACGAGCAGTACTTC. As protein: CASSSQKRGRSYEQYF.

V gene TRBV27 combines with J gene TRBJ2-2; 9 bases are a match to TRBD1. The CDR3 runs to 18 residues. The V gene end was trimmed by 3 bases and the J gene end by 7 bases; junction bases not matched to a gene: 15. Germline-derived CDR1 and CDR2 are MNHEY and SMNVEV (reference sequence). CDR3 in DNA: TGTGCCAGCAGTTTTCTACACTCGGACAGGGGACTTGGCGGGGAGCTGTTTTTT. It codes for CASSFLHSDRGLGGELFF.

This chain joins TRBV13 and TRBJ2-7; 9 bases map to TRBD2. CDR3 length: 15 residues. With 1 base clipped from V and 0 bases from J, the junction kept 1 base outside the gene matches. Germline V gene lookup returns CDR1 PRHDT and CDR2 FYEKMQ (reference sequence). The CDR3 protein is CASSLASGVSYEQYF. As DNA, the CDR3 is TGTGCCAGCAGCTTAGCTAGCGGGGTCTCCTACGAGCAGTACTTC.

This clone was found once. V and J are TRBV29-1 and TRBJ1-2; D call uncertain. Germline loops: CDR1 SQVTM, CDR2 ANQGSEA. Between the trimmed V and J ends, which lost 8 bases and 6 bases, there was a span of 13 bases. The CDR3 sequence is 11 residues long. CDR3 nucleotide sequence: TGCAGCTCCCGAGGTAGGAATGGCTACACCTTC. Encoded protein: CSSRGRNGYTF.

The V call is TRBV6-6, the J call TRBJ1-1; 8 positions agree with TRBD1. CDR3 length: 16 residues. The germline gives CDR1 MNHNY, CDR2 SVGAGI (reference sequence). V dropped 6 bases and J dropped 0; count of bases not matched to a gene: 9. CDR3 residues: CASSLDRALMNTEAFF. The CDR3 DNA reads TGTGCCAGCAGCTTGGACAGGGCGCTTATGAACACTGAAGCTTTCTTT.

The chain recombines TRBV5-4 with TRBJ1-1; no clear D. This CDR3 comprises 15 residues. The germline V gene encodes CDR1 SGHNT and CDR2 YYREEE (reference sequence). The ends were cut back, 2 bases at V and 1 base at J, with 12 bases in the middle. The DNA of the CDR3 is TGTGCCAGCAGCTTTGGTGAGGGCCAGAACACTGAAGCTTTCTTT. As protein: CASSFGEGQNTEAFF.

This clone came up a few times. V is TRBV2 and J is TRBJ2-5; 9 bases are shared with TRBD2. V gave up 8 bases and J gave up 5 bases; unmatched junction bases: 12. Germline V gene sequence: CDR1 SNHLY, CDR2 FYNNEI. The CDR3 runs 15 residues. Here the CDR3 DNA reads TGTGCCAGCCCGATGGCTAGCGGGGACGGGGAGACCCAGTACTTC. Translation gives CASPMASGDGETQYF.

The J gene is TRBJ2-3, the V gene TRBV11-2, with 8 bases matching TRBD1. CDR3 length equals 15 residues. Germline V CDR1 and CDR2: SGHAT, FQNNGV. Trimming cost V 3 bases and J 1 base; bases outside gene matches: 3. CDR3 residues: CASSFLTGGTDTQYF. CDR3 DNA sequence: TGTGCCAGCAGCTTCCTGACAGGGGGCACAGATACGCAGTATTTT.

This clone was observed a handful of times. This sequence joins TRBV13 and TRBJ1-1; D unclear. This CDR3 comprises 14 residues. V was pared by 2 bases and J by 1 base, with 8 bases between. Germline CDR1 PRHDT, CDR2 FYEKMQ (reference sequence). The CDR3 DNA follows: TGTGCCAGCAGCTTAAGCTTGTCGAACACTGAAGCTTTCTTT. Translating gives CASSLSLSNTEAFF. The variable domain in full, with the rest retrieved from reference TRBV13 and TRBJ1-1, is AAGVIQSPRHLIKEKRETATLKCYPIPRHDTVYWYQQGPGQDPQFLISFYEKMQSDKGSIPDRFSAQQFSDYHSELNMSSLELGDSALYFCASSLSLSNTEAFFGQGTRLTVV.

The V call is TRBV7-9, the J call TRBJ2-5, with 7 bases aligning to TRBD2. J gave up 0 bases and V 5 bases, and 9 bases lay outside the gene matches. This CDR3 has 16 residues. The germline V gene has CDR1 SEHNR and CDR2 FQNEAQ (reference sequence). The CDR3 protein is CASSLTGTTYQETQYF. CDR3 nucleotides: TGTGCCAGCAGCCTTACCGGGACTACGTACCAAGAGACCCAGTACTTC.

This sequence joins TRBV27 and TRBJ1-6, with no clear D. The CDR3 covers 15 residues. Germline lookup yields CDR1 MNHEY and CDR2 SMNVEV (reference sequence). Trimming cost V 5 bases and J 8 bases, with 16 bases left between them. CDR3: CASSTWKETDSPLHF. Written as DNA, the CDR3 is TGTGCCAGCAGTACCTGGAAGGAGACGGATTCACCCCTCCACTTT.

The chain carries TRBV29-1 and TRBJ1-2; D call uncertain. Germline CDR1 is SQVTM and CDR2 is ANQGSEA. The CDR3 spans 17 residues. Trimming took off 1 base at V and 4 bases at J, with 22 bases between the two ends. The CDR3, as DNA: TGCAGCGTTGAAGCCGCTGAGGCCCCATACCCCCTCTATGGCTACACCTTC. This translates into CSVEAAEAPYPLYGYTF.

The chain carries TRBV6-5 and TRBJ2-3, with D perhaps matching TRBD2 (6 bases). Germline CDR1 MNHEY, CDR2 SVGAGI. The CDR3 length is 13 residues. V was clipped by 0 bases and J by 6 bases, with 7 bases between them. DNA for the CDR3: TGTGCCAGCAGTTACTCTGGGGGGGATACGCAGTATTTT. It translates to CASSYSGGDTQYF.

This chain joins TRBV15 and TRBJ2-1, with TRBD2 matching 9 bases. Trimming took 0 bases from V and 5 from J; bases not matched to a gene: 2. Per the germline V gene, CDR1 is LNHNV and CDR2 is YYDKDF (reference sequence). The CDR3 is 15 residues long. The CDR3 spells CATSRDSGGHNEQFF. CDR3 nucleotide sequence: TGTGCCACCAGCAGAGATAGCGGGGGACACAATGAGCAGTTCTTC. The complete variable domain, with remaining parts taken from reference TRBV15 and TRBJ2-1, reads DAMVIQNPRYQVTQFGKPVTLSCSQTLNHNVMYWYQQKSSQAPKLLFHYYDKDFNNEADTPDNFQSRRPNTSFCFLDIRSPGLGDTAMYLCATSRDSGGHNEQFFGPGTRLTVL.

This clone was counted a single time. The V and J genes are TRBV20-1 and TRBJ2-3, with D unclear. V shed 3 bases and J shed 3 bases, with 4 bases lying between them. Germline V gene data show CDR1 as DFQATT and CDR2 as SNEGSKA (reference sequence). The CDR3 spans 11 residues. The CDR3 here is CSASGTDTQYF. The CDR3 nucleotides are TGCAGTGCTAGCGGGACAGATACGCAGTATTTT.

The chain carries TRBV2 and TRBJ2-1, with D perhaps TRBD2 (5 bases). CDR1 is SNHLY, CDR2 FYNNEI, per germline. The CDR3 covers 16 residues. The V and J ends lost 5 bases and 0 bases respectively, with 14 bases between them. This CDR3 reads CASSPEAGLSYNEQFF. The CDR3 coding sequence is TGTGCCAGCAGTCCGGAGGCTGGCCTCTCCTACAATGAGCAGTTCTTC.